This passage covers 6 T cell receptor beta chains from one sample sequenced in a study of blood T cell repertoires in COVID-19 (dated by TCRdb to about 2020). The library was prepared using the immunoSEQ multiplex PCR assay. This is the immuneACCESS table as TCRdb keeps it, with only in-frame sequences that have V and J called. A part of the clones is gone; compared with another copy, unresolved V genes explain less than half, and the rest is unexplained. The sample contains approximately 130,000 clones, about 86% of them found a single time. The top ten constitute 5.9% of the sample. The sample consisted of peripheral blood. These TCRs come from a man older than 75 with active or convalescent COVID-19.

The chain links TRBV2 to TRBJ1-2; D unclear. V shed 6 bases and J shed 7 bases, with 12 bases lying between them. CDR1 and CDR2 from the germline V gene are SNHLY and FYNNEI. The length of the CDR3 is 12 residues. CDR3 region: CASRGEWVGYTF. Written as DNA, the CDR3 is TGTGCCAGCAGGGGCGAATGGGTTGGCTACACCTTC.

CDR3 sequence (DNA): TGTGCCAGCAGCCCCGGGGGGGGATGGGAAGAAAAACTGTTTTTT. Protein product: CASSPGGGWEEKLFF. The chain has TRBV7-3 and TRBJ1-4, with D possibly being TRBD1 (5 bases). Trimming stripped 5 bases from V and 8 bases from J, with 18 bases between. In germline, CDR1 is SGHTA, CDR2 FQGTGA. The CDR3 consists of 15 residues.

The chain joins TRBV14 to TRBJ2-1; possibly TRBD1 for D (6 bases). CDR1 and CDR2 from the germline V gene are SGHDN and FVKESK. Trimming shortened V by 4 bases and J by 5 bases, and 18 bases separated the two germline ends. This CDR3 spans 16 amino acids. The CDR3 loop reads CASSLRPGQSNNEQFF. Written as DNA, the CDR3 is TGTGCCAGCAGCCTAAGACCGGGACAATCCAACAATGAGCAGTTCTTC.

The chain uses TRBV20-1 and TRBJ1-6; tentative D call: TRBD1 (5 bases). V was clipped by 3 bases and J by 1 base, with 7 bases between them. This CDR3 region has 14 residues. In germline, CDR1 is DFQATT, CDR2 SNEGSKA (reference sequence). In nucleotides, the CDR3 is TGCAGTGCTAGTCAGGGATCCTATAATTCACCCCTCCACTTT. It translates to CSASQGSYNSPLHF.

The genes are TRBV7-3 and TRBJ2-7, with D unresolved. V shed 2 bases and J shed 0 bases, with 11 bases lying between them. This CDR3 is built from 15 residues. Per the germline V gene, CDR1 is SGHTA and CDR2 is FQGTGA. CDR3 nucleotides: TGTGCCAGCAGCTTAGGGCCAGTGAGCTCCTACGAGCAGTACTTC. Its translation: CASSLGPVSSYEQYF.

This clone came up many times. V usage is TRBV4-1 and J usage is TRBJ1-3, with a possible D match to TRBD1 (5 bases). The CDR3 has 18 amino acids. V was trimmed by 1 base and J by 0 bases, leaving 16 bases between them. CDR1 is MGHRA and CDR2 is YSYEKL in the germline V gene. DNA for the CDR3: TGCGCCAGCAGCCAAGCCCCTTGGAGGGGCCCCTCTGGAAACACCATATATTTT. Translated, it gives CASSQAPWRGPSGNTIYF.